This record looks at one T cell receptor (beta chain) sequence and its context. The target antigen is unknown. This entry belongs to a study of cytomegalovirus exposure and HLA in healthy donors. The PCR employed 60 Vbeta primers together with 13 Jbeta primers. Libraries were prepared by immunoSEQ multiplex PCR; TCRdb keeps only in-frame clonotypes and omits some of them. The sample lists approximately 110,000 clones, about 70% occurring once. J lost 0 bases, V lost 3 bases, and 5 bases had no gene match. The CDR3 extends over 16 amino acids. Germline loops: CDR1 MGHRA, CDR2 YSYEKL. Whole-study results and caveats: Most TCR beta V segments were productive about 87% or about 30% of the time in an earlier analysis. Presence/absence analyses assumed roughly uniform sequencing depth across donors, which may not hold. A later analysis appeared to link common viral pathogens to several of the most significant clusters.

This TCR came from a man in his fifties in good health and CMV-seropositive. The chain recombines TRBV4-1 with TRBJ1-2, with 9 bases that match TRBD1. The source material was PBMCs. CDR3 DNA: TGCGCCAGCAGCCACCGACAGGGGGTAACTAACTATGGCTACACCTTC. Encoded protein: CASSHRQGVTNYGYTF.